This T cell receptor (beta chain) was recovered during a study of blood T cell repertoires in COVID-19. On the study more broadly: Sample material is recorded as cDNA or gDNA derived from T cells, B-cell-depleted T cells, or PBMCs.

This CDR3 comprises 13 residues. V trimming: 7 bases; J trimming: 8 bases; junction bases outside the gene matches: 9. From germline, CDR1 is MDHEN and CDR2 SYDVKM. Per the original data handling: Estimation of nucleated cell counts was performed using reference gene primer amplification. This table comes from immunoSEQ multiplex PCR, and its TCRdb copy is limited to in-frame clones, with some not included. Clone size and the V and J calls come from that table; the DNA yielded D and trimming. This sample has about 180,000 clones; around 86% occur once, and the top ten carry around 9%. Input material: peripheral blood. The gene calls are TRBV28 and TRBJ1-2; 8 bases fit TRBD1. This TCR was sampled from a man between 50 and 59 years old with active or convalescent COVID-19. This CDR3 is CASTLDRGRGYTF. Here the CDR3 DNA reads TGTGCCAGCACCTTAGACAGGGGCCGAGGCTACACCTTC.